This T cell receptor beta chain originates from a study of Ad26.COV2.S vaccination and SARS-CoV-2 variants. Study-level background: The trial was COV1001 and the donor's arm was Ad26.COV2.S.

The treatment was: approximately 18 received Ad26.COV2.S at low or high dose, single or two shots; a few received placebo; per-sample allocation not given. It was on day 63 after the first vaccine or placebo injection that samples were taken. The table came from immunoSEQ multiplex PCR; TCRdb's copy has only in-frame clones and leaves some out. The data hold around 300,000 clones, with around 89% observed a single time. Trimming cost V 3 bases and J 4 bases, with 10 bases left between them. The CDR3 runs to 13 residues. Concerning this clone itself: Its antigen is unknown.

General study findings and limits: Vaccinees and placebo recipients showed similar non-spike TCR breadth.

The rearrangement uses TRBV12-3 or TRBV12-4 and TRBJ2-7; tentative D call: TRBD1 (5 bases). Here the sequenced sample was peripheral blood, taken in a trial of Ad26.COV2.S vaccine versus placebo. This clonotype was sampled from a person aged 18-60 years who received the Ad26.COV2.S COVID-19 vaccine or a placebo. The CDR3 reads CASSLRTPYEQYF. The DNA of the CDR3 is TGTGCCAGCAGTTTGAGGACACCATACGAGCAGTACTTC.